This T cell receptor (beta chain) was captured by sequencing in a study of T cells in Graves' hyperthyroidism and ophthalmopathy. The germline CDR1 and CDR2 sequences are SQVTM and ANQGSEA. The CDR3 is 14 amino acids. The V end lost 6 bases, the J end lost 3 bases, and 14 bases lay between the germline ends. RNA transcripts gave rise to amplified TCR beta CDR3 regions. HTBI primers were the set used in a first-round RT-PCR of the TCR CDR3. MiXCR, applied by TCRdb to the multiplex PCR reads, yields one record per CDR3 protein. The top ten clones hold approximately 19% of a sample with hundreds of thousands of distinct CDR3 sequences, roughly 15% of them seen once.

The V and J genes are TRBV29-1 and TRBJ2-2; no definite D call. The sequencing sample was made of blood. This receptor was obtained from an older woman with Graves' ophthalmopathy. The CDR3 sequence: CSVRAGVDTGELFF. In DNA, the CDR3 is TGCAGCGTCCGGGCTGGTGTGGACACCGGGGAGCTGTTTTTT.